One sample yielded the 20 T cell receptor beta chains listed below, sequenced in a study of cytomegalovirus exposure and HLA in healthy donors. Method: immunoSEQ multiplex PCR; TCRdb's copy keeps in-frame clones and lacks some. The sample lists 90,000 to 120,000 clones, about 94% occurring once. Input material: PBMCs. The receptors shown here come from a young woman in good health and CMV-seronegative.

V is TRBV7-2 and J is TRBJ2-1; 14 positions match TRBD2. The CDR3 is 16 amino acids. Losses at the gene ends were 5 bases for V and 4 bases for J; bases not matched to a gene: 4. Germline V gene lookup returns CDR1 SGHTA and CDR2 FQGNSA. CDR3 nucleotides: TGTGCCAGCAGCACCCGACTAGCGGGGGGGTACAATGAGCAGTTCTTC. Protein: CASSTRLAGGYNEQFF. Filled out from reference TRBV7-2 and TRBJ2-1, the complete variable domain reads GAGVSQSPSNKVTEKGKDVELRCDPISGHTALYWYRQSLGQGLEFLIYFQGNSAPDKSGLPSDRFSAERTGGSVSTLTIQRTQQEDSAVYLCASSTRLAGGYNEQFFGPGTRLTVL.

The CDR3 DNA reads as TGTGCCAGCAGTCTTAGGAAGCGGGGGGGGCAGTTCTTC. The encoded protein is CASSLRKRGGQFF. The chain couples TRBV28 to TRBJ2-1, with 10 nucleotides matching TRBD2. From germline, CDR1 is MDHEN and CDR2 SYDVKM. Trimming took 5 bases from V and 12 from J; bases not matched to a gene: 7. The CDR3 has 13 amino acids.

The rearrangement joins TRBV23-1 to TRBJ1-2, with D possibly being TRBD1 (6 bases). TRBV23-1 is sorted into the ORF group, with uncertain function. V was pared by 3 bases and J by 4 bases, with 21 bases between. The CDR3 is 17 residues long. The CDR3 DNA follows: TGCGCCAGCAGTCACACCTCACCCTGGGACACTCTCTATGGCTACACCTTC. This codes for CASSHTSPWDTLYGYTF.

The chain combines TRBV7-8 with TRBJ1-5; D is ambiguous. The V end was cut by 5 bases, the J end by 0 bases, with 11 bases between. The CDR3 has 15 residues. The germline CDR1 and CDR2 sequences are SGHVS and FQNEAQ. CDR3 nucleotide sequence: TGTGCCAGCAGCACACAGAAAACTAGCAATCAGCCCCAGCATTTT. Residues: CASSTQKTSNQPQHF.

The V and J genes are TRBV7-2 and TRBJ2-3, with 7 bases lining up with TRBD1. Germline V lookup: CDR1 SGHTA, CDR2 FQGNSA. The CDR3 has 16 residues. Losses at the gene ends were 5 bases for V and 1 base for J; bases not matched to a gene: 9. The CDR3, as DNA: TGTGCCAGCAGCCCTTCTAGGGGGCGCGGCACAGATACGCAGTATTTT. Protein sequence: CASSPSRGRGTDTQYF.

This CDR3 reads CATSKGAGSGNTIYF. As DNA, the CDR3 is TGTGCCACCTCCAAAGGGGCTGGGTCTGGAAACACCATATATTTT. The chain employs TRBV15 and TRBJ1-3; TRBD1 is a possible D gene (5 bases). Trimming pared 8 bases from V and 1 base from J, leaving 15 bases between. CDR1 is LNHNV, CDR2 YYDKDF, per germline (reference sequence). The CDR3 consists of 15 residues.

This chain links TRBV7-3 with TRBJ2-5, with 9 positions matching TRBD2. V lost 2 bases, J lost 2 bases, and 0 bases stayed unmatched. CDR1 is SGHTA, CDR2 FQGTGA, per germline. This CDR3 comprises 14 residues. In DNA, the CDR3 is TGTGCCAGCAGCTTAGCGGGGGGGCAAGAGACCCAGTACTTC. Its translation: CASSLAGGQETQYF. Full variable domain (outside the CDR3, taken from reference TRBV7-3 and TRBJ2-5): GAGVSQTPSNKVTEKGKYVELRCDPISGHTALYWYRQSLGQGPEFLIYFQGTGAADDSGLPNDRFFAVRPEGSVSTLKIQRTERGDSAVYLCASSLAGGQETQYFGPGTRLLVL.

As DNA, the CDR3 is TGTGCCAGCAGCTTAGGACAGGGGGCTAGCACAGATACGCAGTATTTT. It is translated as CASSLGQGASTDTQYF. V and J are TRBV11-1 and TRBJ2-3; 10 bases match TRBD1. V shed 1 base, J shed 0 bases, and the junction held 1 base outside the gene matches. Germline V gene lookup returns CDR1 SGHAT and CDR2 FQDESV (reference sequence). The CDR3 runs 16 residues.

The chain joins TRBV18 to TRBJ2-3, with D possibly TRBD2 on 5 matching bases. Germline lookup yields CDR1 KGHSH and CDR2 LQKENI. V lost 3 bases to trimming and J lost 7 bases, with 20 bases between them. The CDR3 runs 16 residues. Here the CDR3 reads CASSPAGKTKTNTQYF. CDR3 in DNA: TGTGCCAGCTCACCTGCGGGTAAAACTAAAACTAATACGCAGTATTTT.

The chain employs TRBV7-2 and TRBJ2-1, with 7 bases that match TRBD1. The length of the CDR3 is 14 residues. Germline CDR1 SGHTA, CDR2 FQGNSA. The V gene end was trimmed by 2 bases and the J gene end by 6 bases; junction bases not matched to a gene: 4. In DNA form, the CDR3 reads TGTGCCAGCAGCTTATACAGGGGTGGCAATGAGCAGTTCTTC. Protein sequence: CASSLYRGGNEQFF.

This chain joins TRBV18 and TRBJ2-7; TRBD1 agrees at 8 bases. This CDR3 has 13 residues. In germline, CDR1 is KGHSH, CDR2 LQKENI. Trimming cost V 3 bases and J 6 bases; bases outside gene matches: 4. CDR3 sequence reads: CASSPTTGGEQYF. DNA for the CDR3: TGTGCCAGCTCACCTACCACAGGGGGCGAGCAGTACTTC.

This chain's CDR3 is CASSRGGASEAFF. The CDR3 DNA follows: TGTGCCAGCAGTAGGGGCGGGGCCTCCGAAGCTTTCTTT. V usage is TRBV28 and J usage is TRBJ1-1, with D perhaps matching TRBD1 (5 bases). V was cut by 5 bases and J by 8 bases, with 15 bases left in between. The CDR3 totals 13 residues. The germline V gene encodes CDR1 MDHEN and CDR2 SYDVKM.

The V call is TRBV5-1, the J call TRBJ2-6, with D unclear. The V gene's germline CDR1 is SGHRS and CDR2 YFSETQ. This CDR3 has 15 residues. V was trimmed by 5 bases and J by 3 bases, leaving 12 bases between them. CDR3 in DNA: TGCGCCAGCAGTGATTCTCCGGGTGGGGCCAACGTCCTGACTTTC. Its protein product is CASSDSPGGANVLTF.

This clone has only one observation. V gene TRBV12-2 combines with J gene TRBJ1-5. TRBV12-2 is classified as a pseudogene. The CDR3 totals 16 residues. CDR3 in DNA: TGTGCAAGTCGCTTAGCGCCTTCGGGGAGCAATCAGCCCCAGCATTTT. This codes for CASRLAPSGSNQPQHF.

This chain joins TRBV5-6 and TRBJ2-1; D perhaps matches TRBD2 (6 bases). Germline V gene sequence: CDR1 SGHDT, CDR2 YYEEEE. Trimming stripped 3 bases from V and 0 bases from J, with 16 bases between. The CDR3 has 17 residues. CDR3 DNA sequence: TGTGCCAGCAGCTGGGAGGTGGGCATTAGCTCCTACAATGAGCAGTTCTTC. Its protein is CASSWEVGISSYNEQFF.

Here the CDR3 DNA reads TGTGCCAGCACCCTCCCCCGGGTAACTAATGAAAAACTGTTTTTT. Translated, it gives CASTLPRVTNEKLFF. The V and J genes are TRBV2 and TRBJ1-4; D is unresolved. Trimming left V 7 bases short and J 1 base short, with 13 bases between. The germline V gene has CDR1 SNHLY and CDR2 FYNNEI. CDR3 length equals 15 residues.

The chain joins TRBV4-2 to TRBJ2-7; TRBD2 might be the D (5 bases). V shed 7 bases and J shed 0 bases, with 16 bases lying between them. The germline gives CDR1 LGHNA, CDR2 YNFKEQ. This CDR3 has 15 amino acids. The CDR3 loop reads CASNRVSVSSYEQYF. Here the CDR3 DNA reads TGTGCCAGCAACCGAGTTAGCGTTAGCTCCTACGAGCAGTACTTC.

The chain combines TRBV28 with TRBJ1-1; the D is unclear. CDR1 is MDHEN and CDR2 is SYDVKM in the germline V gene. Trimming left V 3 bases short and J 0 bases short, with 17 bases between. The CDR3 covers 17 residues. CDR3 in DNA: TGTGCCAGCAGTTTGAGAAACCGCCCGGGGATGAACACTGAAGCTTTCTTT. Translating gives CASSLRNRPGMNTEAFF. Drawing the rest from reference TRBV28 and TRBJ1-1, the complete variable domain is DVKVTQSSRYLVKRTGEKVFLECVQDMDHENMFWYRQDPGLGLRLIYFSYDVKMKEKGDIPEGYSVSREKKERFSLILESASTNQTSMYLCASSLRNRPGMNTEAFFGQGTRLTVV.

The chain couples TRBV28 to TRBJ1-6; a weak D match, TRBD1 (6 bases). Germline CDR1 is MDHEN and CDR2 is SYDVKM. V was clipped by 6 bases and J by 0 bases, with 15 bases between them. CDR3 length: 17 amino acids. The CDR3 coding sequence is TGTGCCAGCAGCCCCTGGACAGAAAGCTCCTATAATTCACCCCTCCACTTT. Its translation is CASSPWTESSYNSPLHF.

The chain carries TRBV7-9 and TRBJ2-5; D not resolved. Germline CDR1 SEHNR, CDR2 FQNEAQ (reference sequence). CDR3 length: 11 amino acids. With 8 bases removed from V and 5 bases from J, the gap between germline ends came to 9 bases. CDR3 coding DNA: TGTGCCAGCGTGGCGGAGGAGACCCAGTACTTC. Encoded protein: CASVAEETQYF.